What follows are 26 T cell receptor beta chains derived from one specimen sequenced in a study of CD4+ T cells in melanoma (dated by TCRdb to the early 2020s). Libraries came from the immunoSEQ multiplex PCR assay. Drawn from immuneACCESS, this table holds only the in-frame rearrangements with V and J called that TCRdb kept. Clones are partly lost; checked studies trace under half to an unresolved V gene and leave the rest unexplained. The sample data list 10,000 to 13,000 clones, and roughly 69% of these were observed just once. Of the sample, roughly 9.8% is held by the ten largest clones. The sample taken for sequencing was cells from a culture (not recorded whether cultured in vitro). These receptors were obtained from a human donor with melanoma.

V is TRBV6-5 and J is TRBJ2-3; tentative D call: TRBD1 (6 bases). The CDR3 consists of 15 residues. Germline V gives CDR1 MNHEY, CDR2 SVGAGI. V lost 5 bases to trimming and J lost 6 bases, with 18 bases between them. CDR3 region: CASSTGSVSFDTQYF. CDR3 DNA sequence: TGTGCCAGCAGTACAGGGTCAGTGTCGTTTGATACGCAGTATTTT.

The gene calls are TRBV6-1 and TRBJ1-2; maybe TRBD1 (5 bases). V shed 6 bases and J shed 7 bases, with 15 bases lying between them. CDR1 and CDR2 (germline): MNHNS, SASEGT. This CDR3 contains 13 residues. This chain's CDR3 is CASRGAPQGGYTF. The CDR3 DNA reads as TGTGCCAGCAGAGGGGCGCCCCAGGGTGGCTACACCTTC.

This clone has just a few counts. This chain connects TRBV28 to TRBJ2-7; 8 positions match TRBD1. The CDR3 runs 15 residues. Germline lookup yields CDR1 MDHEN and CDR2 SYDVKM. With V trimmed by 5 bases and J by 3 bases, 9 bases remained unmatched. CDR3 DNA: TGTGCCAGCAGTGGGACAGGATCGATAATCTACGAGCAGTACTTC. It codes for CASSGTGSIIYEQYF.

The chain couples TRBV6-6 to TRBJ1-4; D is uncertain. The CDR3 covers 13 residues. V was trimmed by 0 bases and J by 8 bases, leaving 7 bases between them. From germline, CDR1 is MNHNY and CDR2 SVGAGI (reference sequence). In DNA, the CDR3 is TGTGCCAGCAGTTACTCGATGGGAGAAAAACTGTTTTTT. It specifies CASSYSMGEKLFF.

The chain recombines TRBV6-5 with TRBJ1-3; D unclear. V lost 5 bases to trimming and J lost 0 bases, with 11 bases between them. The CDR3 length is 15 residues. Germline V gives CDR1 MNHEY, CDR2 SVGAGI. This CDR3 reads CASSAVGRSGNTIYF. The CDR3, as DNA: TGTGCCAGCAGTGCCGTGGGCCGCTCTGGAAACACCATATATTTT.

CDR3 sequence: CASSLRTSGGIYNEQFF. CDR3 nucleotides: TGCGCCAGCAGCCTTCGGACTAGCGGGGGGATATACAATGAGCAGTTCTTC. The genes are TRBV4-1 and TRBJ2-1, with 14 bases identical to TRBD2. With V trimmed by 4 bases and J by 4 bases, 6 bases remained unmatched. CDR1 and CDR2 from the germline V gene are MGHRA and YSYEKL. This CDR3 is built from 17 residues.

The genes are TRBV7-3 and TRBJ2-1, with D unclear. V was trimmed by 5 bases and J by 5 bases, leaving 13 bases between them. The CDR3 sequence is 14 residues long. Germline V gene data show CDR1 as SGHTA and CDR2 as FQGTGA. CDR3 region: CASSLARTDNEQFF. Written as DNA, the CDR3 is TGTGCCAGCAGCCTGGCACGGACGGACAATGAGCAGTTCTTC.

V and J are TRBV19 and TRBJ1-2; no firm D call. The CDR3 length is 15 residues. V was trimmed by 3 bases and J by 3 bases, leaving 14 bases between them. CDR1 and CDR2 (germline): LNHDA, SQIVND (reference sequence). CDR3: CASSIGQPRYYGYTF. In DNA form, the CDR3 reads TGTGCCAGTAGTATCGGGCAGCCGAGATACTATGGCTACACCTTC. Full variable domain (outside the CDR3, taken from reference TRBV19 and TRBJ1-2): DGGITQSPKYLFRKEGQNVTLSCEQNLNHDAMYWYRQDPGQGLRLIYYSQIVNDFQKGDIAEGYSVSREKKESFPLTVTSAQKNPTAFYLCASSIGQPRYYGYTFGSGTRLTVV.

This clone was seen only once. The chain combines TRBV6-1 with TRBJ2-2, with D possibly being TRBD1 (6 bases). The CDR3 is 13 amino acids. V was trimmed by 7 bases and J by 2 bases, leaving 8 bases between them. CDR1 and CDR2 (germline): MNHNS, SASEGT. The CDR3 DNA is TGTGCCAGCATGGACAGAAACACCGGGGAGCTGTTTTTT. Residues: CASMDRNTGELFF.

This chain connects TRBV11-2 to TRBJ2-3; D not certain. Trimming took 1 base from V and 2 from J, leaving 4 bases between them. The germline CDR1 and CDR2 sequences are SGHAT and FQNNGV. The CDR3 runs 13 residues. This chain's CDR3 is CASSLGITDTQYF. CDR3 nucleotides: TGTGCCAGCAGCTTAGGCATCACAGATACGCAGTATTTT.

The chain combines TRBV14 with TRBJ1-5; 9 nucleotides agree with TRBD1. This CDR3 is 15 amino acids long. The junction had 7 bases not matched to a gene; V was cut back by 3 bases and J by 7 bases. The germline V gene encodes CDR1 SGHDN and CDR2 FVKESK. CDR3 in amino acids: CASSQVGQGRQPQHF. The CDR3, as DNA: TGTGCCAGCAGCCAGGTGGGACAGGGACGCCAGCCCCAGCATTTT.

The rearrangement joins TRBV27 to TRBJ1-1, with 9 positions matching TRBD1. The germline gives CDR1 MNHEY, CDR2 SMNVEV (reference sequence). The CDR3 contains 15 residues. The J segment lost 1 base and the V segment lost 4 bases, leaving 4 bases of the junction unmatched. CDR3 sequence (DNA): TGTGCCAGCAGTTCGGGACAGGGCAAGAACACTGAAGCTTTCTTT. This gives the protein CASSSGQGKNTEAFF.

The chain carries TRBV7-6 and TRBJ2-7; D ambiguous. CDR1 is SGHVS, CDR2 FNYEAQ, per germline. The CDR3 runs to 14 residues. With 0 bases removed from V and 2 bases from J, the gap between germline ends came to 8 bases. In DNA form, the CDR3 reads TGTGCCAGCAGCTTAGCGGCCTGGACCTACGAGCAGTACTTC. Its translation is CASSLAAWTYEQYF.

The V call is TRBV6-5, the J call TRBJ2-3; D possibly corresponds to TRBD2 (6 bases). V lost 4 bases and J lost 7, with 21 bases in between. CDR1 MNHEY and CDR2 SVGAGI come from the germline V gene. CDR3 length: 16 amino acids. CDR3: CASSFGTFISLNTQYF. Here the CDR3 DNA reads TGTGCCAGCAGTTTCGGGACTTTCATTTCCCTGAATACGCAGTATTTT.

The CDR3 nucleotides read TGTGCCAGCAGCTTAGGGGCTAGCACAGATACGCAGTATTTT. Translated, it gives CASSLGASTDTQYF. This chain links TRBV7-3 with TRBJ2-3; the D gene is possibly TRBD1 (5 bases). The CDR3 loop spans 14 amino acids. Per germline, CDR1 SGHTA and CDR2 FQGTGA. Trimming stripped 2 bases from V and 0 bases from J, with 6 bases between.

J is TRBJ1-2 and V is TRBV10-3; 11 bases map to TRBD1. V gave up 5 bases and J gave up 4 bases; unmatched junction bases: 3. This CDR3 region has 14 residues. Germline V CDR1 and CDR2: ENHRY, SYGVKD. DNA for the CDR3: TGTGCCATCAGTCTCGGGACAGGGGGCTATGGCTACACCTTC. It yields the protein CAISLGTGGYGYTF.

The genes are TRBV19 and TRBJ2-5; D may be TRBD1 (6 bases). This CDR3 comprises 13 residues. Germline V gene lookup returns CDR1 LNHDA and CDR2 SQIVND (reference sequence). V gave up 3 bases and J gave up 2 bases, with 7 bases separating them. CDR3 sequence (DNA): TGTGCCAGTAGTATCGACAGGCAAGAGACCCAGTACTTC. It is translated as CASSIDRQETQYF.

This clone showed up just once. This sequence joins TRBV30 and TRBJ2-1, with 11 nucleotides matching TRBD2. Trimming removed 1 base from V and 1 base from J; junction bases left unmatched: 9. The length of the CDR3 is 18 residues. From germline, CDR1 is GTSNPN and CDR2 SVGIG (reference sequence). The chain's CDR3 is CAWSASSGGALSYNEQFF. CDR3 sequence (DNA): TGTGCCTGGAGTGCCAGTAGCGGGGGGGCCCTTTCCTACAATGAGCAGTTCTTC.

The chain combines TRBV5-4 with TRBJ2-1; 7 bases match TRBD2. The CDR3 loop spans 15 amino acids. With V trimmed by 4 bases and J by 8 bases, 12 bases remained unmatched. CDR1 is SGHNT and CDR2 is YYREEE in the germline V gene (reference sequence). CDR3 sequence reads: CASSQGDGGNDEQFF. CDR3 sequence (DNA): TGTGCCAGCAGCCAAGGCGACGGGGGGAACGATGAGCAGTTCTTC.

The rearrangement links TRBV19 to TRBJ1-2; perhaps TRBD1 as D (5 bases). CDR1 is LNHDA, CDR2 SQIVND, per germline (reference sequence). V was clipped by 7 bases and J by 8 bases, with 11 bases between them. This CDR3 is 11 amino acids long. In DNA, the CDR3 is TGTGCCAGTATTGATGGGGGGGGCTACACCTTC. Protein: CASIDGGGYTF.

J is TRBJ2-7 and V is TRBV12-5, with D possibly TRBD1 on 6 matching bases. The CDR3 has 16 residues. V gave up 0 bases and J gave up 0 bases, with 12 bases separating them. The germline gives CDR1 LGHNT, CDR2 FRNRAP. The CDR3 bases are TGTGCTAGTGGTTTGGTAATTCTAGGGGGCTCCTACGAGCAGTACTTC. This encodes CASGLVILGGSYEQYF. Using reference TRBV12-5 and TRBJ2-7 for the parts outside the CDR3, the full variable domain is DARVTQTPRHKVTEMGQEVTMRCQPILGHNTVFWYRQTMMQGLELLAYFRNRAPLDDSGMPKDRFSAEMPDATLATLKIQPSEPRDSAVYFCASGLVILGGSYEQYFGPGTRLTVT.

This chain uses TRBV11-2 with TRBJ2-7; 7 bases are shared with TRBD1. V was pared by 4 bases and J by 2 bases, with 8 bases of the junction left unmatched. CDR3 length: 15 residues. Germline V gene lookup returns CDR1 SGHAT and CDR2 FQNNGV. In DNA, the CDR3 is TGTGCCAGCAGCTCATACAGGGGATCCGCCTACGAGCAGTACTTC. This codes for CASSSYRGSAYEQYF.

This chain joins TRBV18 and TRBJ2-7; 10 bases fit TRBD1. CDR1 and CDR2 from the germline V gene are KGHSH and LQKENI. CDR3 length equals 15 residues. V shed 4 bases, J shed 3 bases, and the junction held 6 bases outside the gene matches. The CDR3 reads CASSQPGQGIYEQYF. CDR3 in DNA: TGTGCCAGCTCACAACCGGGACAGGGGATCTACGAGCAGTACTTC.

In DNA, the CDR3 is TGTGCCAGCAGCCGCAGATCCAGGGGGCGCGGGTCTAGCGGGGAGCTGTTTTTT. Protein sequence: CASSRRSRGRGSSGELFF. This chain uses TRBV7-2 with TRBJ2-2, with 8 bases lining up with TRBD1. The V gene end was trimmed by 5 bases and the J gene end by 7 bases; junction bases not matched to a gene: 18. The CDR3 consists of 18 residues. Germline CDR1 and CDR2: SGHTA and FQGNSA.

CDR3 sequence (DNA): TGTGCCAGCAGCGCAGCGGGGGGGCTCGCCGGGGAGCTGTTTTTT. Its protein is CASSAAGGLAGELFF. V usage is TRBV11-3 and J usage is TRBJ2-2; 10 bases match TRBD2. Germline values: CDR1 SGHNT, CDR2 YENEEA. V shed 5 bases, J shed 6 bases, and the junction held 6 bases outside the gene matches. The CDR3 runs 15 residues.

The chain links TRBV5-1 to TRBJ1-5; a weak D match, TRBD1 (5 bases). V lost 4 bases, J lost 0 bases, and 14 bases lay in between. The CDR3 runs to 16 residues. Germline V CDR1 and CDR2: SGHRS, YFSETQ. The CDR3 reads CASSIYRFDSNQPQHF. The CDR3 DNA reads TGCGCCAGCAGCATTTACAGGTTTGATAGCAATCAGCCCCAGCATTTT.